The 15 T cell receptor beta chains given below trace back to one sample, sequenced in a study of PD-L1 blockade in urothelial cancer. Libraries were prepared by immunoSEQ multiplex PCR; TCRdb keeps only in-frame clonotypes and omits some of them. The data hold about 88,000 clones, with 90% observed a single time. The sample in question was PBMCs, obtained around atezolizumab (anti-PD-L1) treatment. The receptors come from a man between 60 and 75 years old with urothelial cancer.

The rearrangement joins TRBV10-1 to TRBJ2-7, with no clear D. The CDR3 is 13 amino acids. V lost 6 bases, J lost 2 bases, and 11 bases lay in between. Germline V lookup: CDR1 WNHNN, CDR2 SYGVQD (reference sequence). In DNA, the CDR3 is TGCGCCAGCAGGTCACACGGAGCCTACGAGCAGTACTTC. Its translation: CASRSHGAYEQYF.

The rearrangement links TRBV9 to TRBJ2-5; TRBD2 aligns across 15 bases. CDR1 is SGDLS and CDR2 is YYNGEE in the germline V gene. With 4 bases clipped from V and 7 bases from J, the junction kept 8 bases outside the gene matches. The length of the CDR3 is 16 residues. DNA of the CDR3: TGTGCCAGCAGCAGGACTAGCGGGGGGGCCGGAGGGACCCAGTACTTC. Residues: CASSRTSGGAGGTQYF. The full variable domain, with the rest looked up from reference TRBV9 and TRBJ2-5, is DSGVTQTPKHLITATGQRVTLRCSPRSGDLSVYWYQQSLDQGLQFLIQYYNGEERAKGNILERFSAQQFPDLHSELNLSSLELGDSALYFCASSRTSGGAGGTQYFGPGTRLLVL.

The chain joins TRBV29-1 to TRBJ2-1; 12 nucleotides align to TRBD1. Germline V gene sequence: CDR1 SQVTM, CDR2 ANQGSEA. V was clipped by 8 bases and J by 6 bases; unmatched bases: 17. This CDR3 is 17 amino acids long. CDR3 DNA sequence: TGCAGCCCCCCTTTTATACCGGGACAGGGGGCGGGCAATGAGCAGTTCTTC. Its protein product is CSPPFIPGQGAGNEQFF.

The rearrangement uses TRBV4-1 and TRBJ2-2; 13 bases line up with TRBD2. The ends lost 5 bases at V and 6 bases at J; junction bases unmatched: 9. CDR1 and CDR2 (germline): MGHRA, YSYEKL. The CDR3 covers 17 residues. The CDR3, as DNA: TGCGCCAGCAGCAAGGGACTAGCGGGGACTGGCGCCGGGGAGCTGTTTTTT. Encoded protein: CASSKGLAGTGAGELFF.

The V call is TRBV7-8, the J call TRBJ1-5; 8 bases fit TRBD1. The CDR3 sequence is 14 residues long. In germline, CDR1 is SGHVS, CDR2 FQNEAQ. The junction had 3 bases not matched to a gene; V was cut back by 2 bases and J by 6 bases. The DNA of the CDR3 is TGTGCCAGCAGCTTAAGTGACAGGGGTCAGCCCCAGCATTTT. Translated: CASSLSDRGQPQHF.

The CDR3 DNA follows: TGCGCCAGCAGCCCATCCCCGGGACAAGGATCCGAGCAGTACTTC. Translating gives CASSPSPGQGSEQYF. The genes are TRBV4-3 and TRBJ2-7; perhaps TRBD1 as D (6 bases). The CDR3 has 15 amino acids. Germline assignment: CDR1 LGHNA and CDR2 YSLEER. The V end was cut by 4 bases, the J end by 6 bases, with 19 bases between.

As DNA, the CDR3 is TGTGCCAGCAGCGCGGGGGCGATCCCCTCCTACGAGCAGTACTTC. Protein sequence: CASSAGAIPSYEQYF. This chain joins TRBV6-5 and TRBJ2-7; a possible D gene is TRBD2 (7 bases). V was pared by 6 bases and J by 0 bases, with 15 bases between. The CDR3 runs 15 residues. The germline gives CDR1 MNHEY, CDR2 SVGAGI.

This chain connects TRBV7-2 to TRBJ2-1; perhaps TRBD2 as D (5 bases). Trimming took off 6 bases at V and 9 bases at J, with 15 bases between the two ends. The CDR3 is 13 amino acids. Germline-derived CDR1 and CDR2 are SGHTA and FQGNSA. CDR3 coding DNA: TGTGCCAGCAGTCTGAAACTAGTTGGTGAGCAGTTCTTC. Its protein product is CASSLKLVGEQFF.

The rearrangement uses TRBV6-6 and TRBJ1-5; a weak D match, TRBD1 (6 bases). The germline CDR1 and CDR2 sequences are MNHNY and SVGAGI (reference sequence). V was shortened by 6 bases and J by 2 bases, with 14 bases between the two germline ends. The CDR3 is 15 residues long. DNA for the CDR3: TGTGCCAGCAGAGACAGGCTAGAAGGCAATCAGCCCCAGCATTTT. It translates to CASRDRLEGNQPQHF.

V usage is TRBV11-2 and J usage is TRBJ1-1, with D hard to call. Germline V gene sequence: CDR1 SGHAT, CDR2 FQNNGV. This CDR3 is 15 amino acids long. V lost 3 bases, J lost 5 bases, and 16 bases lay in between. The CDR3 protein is CASSLIRGRRTEAFF. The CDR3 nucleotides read TGTGCCAGCAGCTTGATTCGGGGAAGGAGGACTGAAGCTTTCTTT. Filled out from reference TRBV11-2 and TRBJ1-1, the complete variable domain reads EAGVAQSPRYKIIEKRQSVAFWCNPISGHATLYWYQQILGQGPKLLIQFQNNGVVDDSQLPKDRFSAERLKGVDSTLKIQPAKLEDSAVYLCASSLIRGRRTEAFFGQGTRLTVV.

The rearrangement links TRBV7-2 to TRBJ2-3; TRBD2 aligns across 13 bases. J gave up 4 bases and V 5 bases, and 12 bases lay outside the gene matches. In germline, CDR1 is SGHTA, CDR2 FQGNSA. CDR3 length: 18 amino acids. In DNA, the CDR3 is TGTGCCAGCAGCCCCGGACTAGCGGGGGTTCTCATATCAGATACGCAGTATTTT. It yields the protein CASSPGLAGVLISDTQYF.

Here the CDR3 reads CASSFSYEQFF. The CDR3 bases are TGTGCCAGCAGCTTTAGCTACGAGCAGTTCTTC. The J gene is TRBJ2-1, the V gene TRBV11-2; D unresolved. The CDR3 has 11 residues. The germline gives CDR1 SGHAT, CDR2 FQNNGV. Trimming took 3 bases from V and 10 from J, leaving 7 bases between them.

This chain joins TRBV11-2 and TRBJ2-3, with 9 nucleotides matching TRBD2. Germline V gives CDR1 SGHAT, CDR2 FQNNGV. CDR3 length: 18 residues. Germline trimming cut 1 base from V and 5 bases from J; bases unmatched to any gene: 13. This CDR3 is CASSLAPPGRGGVDTQYF. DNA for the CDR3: TGTGCCAGCAGCTTAGCTCCCCCGGGGCGGGGGGGCGTAGATACGCAGTATTTT.

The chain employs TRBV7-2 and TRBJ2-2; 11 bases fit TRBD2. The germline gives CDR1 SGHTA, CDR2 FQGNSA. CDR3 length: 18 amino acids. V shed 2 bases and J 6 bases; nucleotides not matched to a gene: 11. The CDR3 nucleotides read TGTGCCAGCAGCTTACGGTCTCTAGCGGGAGGTCCCCCCGGGGAGCTGTTTTTT. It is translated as CASSLRSLAGGPPGELFF.

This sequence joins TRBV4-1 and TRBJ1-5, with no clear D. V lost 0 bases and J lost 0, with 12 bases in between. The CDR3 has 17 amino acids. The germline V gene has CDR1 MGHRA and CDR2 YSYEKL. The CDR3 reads CASSQESGGNSNQPQHF. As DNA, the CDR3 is TGCGCCAGCAGCCAAGAGTCAGGAGGGAATAGCAATCAGCCCCAGCATTTT.